Here is one T cell receptor beta chain with its context. No antigen is known for it. The V end was cut by 6 bases, the J end by 10 bases, with 21 bases between. This CDR3 has 14 residues. CDR1 and CDR2 from the germline V gene are MNHEY and SVGAGI. The assay was immunoSEQ multiplex PCR, and TCRdb's table has in-frame clones only and misses some. The sample records approximately 46,000 clones, approximately 80% being singletons. The data belong to a study of OX40 agonist ivuxolimab in advanced cancers. At the level of the study: Every 2 weeks, ivuxolimab was infused into the patients intravenously at between 0.01 and 10 mg/kg. Three partial responders included one hepatocellular carcinoma patient and two cutaneous melanoma patients. Overall study findings and caveats: More expanded clones were found, on average, in CD8+ than in CD4+ T cells.

Autoimmune disease history or systemic immunosuppression led to patient exclusion. The chain employs TRBV6-5 and TRBJ1-1; D might be TRBD1 (5 bases). This specimen consisted of CD4+ or CD8+ T cells sorted from blood, obtained in a trial of the OX40 agonist ivuxolimab. This TCR came from an adult with an advanced solid tumor such as melanoma, head and neck, liver or kidney cancer. CDR3 amino acids: CASSSGTFGLGAFF. The CDR3 DNA sequence: TGTGCCAGCAGCAGCGGGACGTTCGGTTTGGGAGCTTTCTTT.